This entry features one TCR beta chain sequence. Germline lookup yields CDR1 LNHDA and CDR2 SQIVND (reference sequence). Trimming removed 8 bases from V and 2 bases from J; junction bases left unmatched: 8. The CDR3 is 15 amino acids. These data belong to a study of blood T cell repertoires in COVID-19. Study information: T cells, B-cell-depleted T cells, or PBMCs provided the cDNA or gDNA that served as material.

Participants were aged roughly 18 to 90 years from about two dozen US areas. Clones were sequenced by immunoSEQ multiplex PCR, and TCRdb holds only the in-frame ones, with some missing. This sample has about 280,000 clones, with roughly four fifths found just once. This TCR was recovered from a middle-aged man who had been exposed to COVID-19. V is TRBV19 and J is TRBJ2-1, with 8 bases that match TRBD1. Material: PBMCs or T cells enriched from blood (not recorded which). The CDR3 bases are TGTGCCAGTGGTCTGACAGGGGTTACCTACAATGAGCAGTTCTTC. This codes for CASGLTGVTYNEQFF.